The clone carrying this T cell receptor (beta chain) appeared many times. Its target is not known. These data belong to a study of T cells in Graves' hyperthyroidism and ophthalmopathy. Overall study results and limits: The model made its ophthalmopathy prediction, and onset followed a median around 6.9 months later.

TCR beta CDR3 regions were amplified from RNA. First-round RT-PCR of the TCR CDR3 relied on the HTBI primer set. TCRdb independently ran MiXCR on the multiplex PCR reads; one entry per CDR3 protein. The sample records about 480,000 distinct CDR3 sequences, roughly an eighth being singletons. The J segment lost 8 bases and the V segment lost 3 bases, leaving 7 bases of the junction unmatched. There are 16 residues in the CDR3. The chain is built from TRBV12-3 or TRBV12-4 and TRBJ2-1; 13 bases line up with TRBD2. The TCR originated in a woman under 30 with Graves' hyperthyroidism. The specimen was blood. DNA for the CDR3: TGTGCCAGCAGTTTGGGACTAGCGGGAAGTTGGCATGAGCAGTTCTTC. This gives the protein CASSLGLAGSWHEQFF.